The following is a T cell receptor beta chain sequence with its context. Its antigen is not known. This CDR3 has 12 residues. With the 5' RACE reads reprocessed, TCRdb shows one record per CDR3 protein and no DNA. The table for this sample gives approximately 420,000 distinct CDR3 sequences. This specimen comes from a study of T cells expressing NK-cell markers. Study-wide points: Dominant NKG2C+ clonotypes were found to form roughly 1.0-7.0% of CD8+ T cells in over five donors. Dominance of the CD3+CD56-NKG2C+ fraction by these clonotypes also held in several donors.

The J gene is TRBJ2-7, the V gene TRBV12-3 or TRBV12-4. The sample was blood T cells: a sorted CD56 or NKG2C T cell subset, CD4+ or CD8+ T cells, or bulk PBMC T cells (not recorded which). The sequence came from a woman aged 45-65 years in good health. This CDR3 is CASSGGLYEQYF.